The entry below gives a single T cell receptor (beta chain) sequence along with its context. Its antigen is as yet unknown. The sample is drawn from a study of blood T cells in healthy people across ages. Study-level points and caveats: Since the PBMCs were unsorted, naive and antigen-experienced cells could not be conclusively compared.

Through a sample-barcoded 5' primer and a J-beta primer mix, a second PCR was run for roughly 6 to 11 cycles. TCRdb re-called the 5' RACE reads through MiXCR, storing one row per CDR3 protein. The table lists over 450,000 distinct CDR3 sequences, less than 25% of them singletons. The junction had 12 bases not matched to a gene; V was cut back by 6 bases and J by 3 bases. The CDR3 loop spans 16 amino acids. The germline V gene has CDR1 DFQATT and CDR2 SNEGSKA (reference sequence). In addition, the sample was reused for a study of T cells of mothers and their children.

The chain couples TRBV20-1 to TRBJ1-1; 11 bases align to TRBD1. This TCR came from a boy between 10 and 17 years old in good health. The sample taken for sequencing was blood. The CDR3 DNA is TGCAGTGCCTGGGACAGGGGGTCATCGGGGGACACTGAAGCTTTCTTT. Translated: CSAWDRGSSGDTEAFF.